Listed below are T cell receptor beta chains from one sample, sequenced in a study of cytomegalovirus exposure and HLA in healthy donors. Method: immunoSEQ multiplex PCR; TCRdb's copy keeps in-frame clones and lacks some. The sample consists of under 150,000 clones, about 81% of them appearing once. Sequenced sample: PBMCs. These receptor sequences come from a woman aged 40 to 50 in good health and CMV-seropositive. The CDR3 runs from the conserved cysteine through the conserved F or W. D genes are given only for firm matches. Clone size appears in some rows only: once, few, many, or a class for an expanded clone.

D	J	V	size	DNA	CDR3
NA	TRBJ2-7	TRBV13	NA	TGTGCCAGCAGCTTCCGCGGGACTTCCTACGAGCAGTACTTC	CASSFRGTSYEQYF
TRBD2	TRBJ2-3	TRBV5-6	few	TGTGCCAGCAGCTTGGGTGGACTAGCGGGGGGACTCACAGATACGCAGTATTTT	CASSLGGLAGGLTDTQYF
TRBD1	TRBJ2-7	TRBV5-1	once	TGCGCCAGCAGCTCGACAGGGGGCGCCCTGTACGAGCAGTACTTC	CASSSTGGALYEQYF
NA	TRBJ2-1	TRBV5-1	NA	TGCGCCAGCATGAGCGGCCGGGAGCAGTTCTTC	CASMSGREQFF
TRBD1	TRBJ1-1	TRBV19	NA	TGTGCCAGTGCCGGGACAGGGTATACTGAAGCTTTCTTT	CASAGTGYTEAFF
NA	TRBJ1-2	TRBV28	NA	TGTGCCAGCAGTTTATTCCAGGACTATGGCTACACCTTC	CASSLFQDYGYTF
TRBD1	TRBJ2-3	TRBV7-2	few	TGTGCCAGCAGCCTGCGACGACAGGGAGATACGCAGTATTTT	CASSLRRQGDTQYF
NA	TRBJ1-2	TRBV2	NA	TGTGCCAGCAGTGAGTCAATTACTTTTGGCTACACCTTC	CASSESITFGYTF
NA	TRBJ2-7	TRBV11-2	NA	TGTGCCAGCAGCATCAGTCCCGAGCAGTACTTC	CASSISPEQYF
TRBD1	TRBJ1-5	TRBV13	NA	TGTGCCAGCAGCCTACAGGGGTTCGGTCAGCCCCAGCATTTT	CASSLQGFGQPQHF
TRBD1	TRBJ1-1	TRBV28	NA	TGTGCCAGCACCATGACAGGGGGTTACACTGAAGCTTTCTTT	CASTMTGGYTEAFF
NA	TRBJ2-7	TRBV7-9	NA	TGTGCCAGCAGCCAAGTAGGCGGATCGAGCTCCTACGAGCAGTACTTC	CASSQVGGSSSYEQYF
NA	TRBJ2-7	TRBV14	NA	TGTGCCAGCAGCCAAGACGCCTACGAGCAGTACTTC	CASSQDAYEQYF
TRBD2	TRBJ2-7	TRBV6-1	once	TGTGCCAGCAGTGAAGTTAGCGGGGTGTCCTACGAGCAGTACTTC	CASSEVSGVSYEQYF
NA	TRBJ2-3	TRBV5-6	NA	TGTGCCAGCAGCTTGATCAGAAGCACAGATACGCAGTATTTT	CASSLIRSTDTQYF
NA	TRBJ2-5	TRBV18	NA	TGTGCCAGCTCACCTCCCGGGAGAGGCGGGGAGACCCAGTACTTC	CASSPPGRGGETQYF
TRBD2	TRBJ2-3	TRBV5-1	NA	TGCGCCAGCAGCTTGGGACTAGCGGTTATCACAGATACGCAGTATTTT	CASSLGLAVITDTQYF
NA	TRBJ1-2	TRBV6-6	NA	TGTGCCAGCAGTTTGGAGGGCTACACCTTC	CASSLEGYTF
TRBD1	TRBJ1-2	TRBV9	NA	TGTGCCAGCAGCGCCGGGACAGTCAAGGATGGCTACACCTTC	CASSAGTVKDGYTF
TRBD1	TRBJ1-5	TRBV2	NA	TGTGCCGTCAGGGACAGGGCGAATCAGCCCCAGCATTTT	CAVRDRANQPQHF
NA	TRBJ1-3	TRBV30	NA	TGTGCCTGGACTACACCCGGCGGCACCATATATTTT	CAWTTPGGTIYF
NA	TRBJ2-7	TRBV21-1	NA	TGTGCCAGCAGCACCAGGCACAGAAGACTAGCGGGAGCCATCTACGAGCAGTACTTC	CASSTRHRRLAGAIYEQYF
TRBD2	TRBJ2-7	TRBV7-3	NA	TGTGCCAGCAGCTTAAATAGCGGGGGACACTACGAGCAGTACTTC	CASSLNSGGHYEQYF
TRBD2	TRBJ2-1	TRBV27	NA	TGTGCCAGCAGTTCCCTGACTAGCGGGAGCCGCGAGCAGTTCTTC	CASSSLTSGSREQFF
TRBD2	TRBJ2-1	TRBV9	NA	TGTGCCAGCAGCGTAGGCGGGGGTTACAATGAGGAGCAGTTCTTC	CASSVGGGYNEEQFF
NA	TRBJ2-5	TRBV15	NA	TGTGCCACCAGCAGGCCAGGGGTCCAAGAGACCCAGTACTTC	CATSRPGVQETQYF
NA	TRBJ2-1	TRBV28	NA	TGTGCCAGCAATCAGGGGCCCTCCTACAATGAGCAGTTCTTC	CASNQGPSYNEQFF
TRBD2	TRBJ2-1	TRBV12-5	NA	TGTGCTAGTGGTTTGGGCCTCTTAGGCGGGGGAACCTACAATGAGCAGTTCTTC	CASGLGLLGGGTYNEQFF
TRBD1	TRBJ2-7	TRBV6-5	once	TGTGCCAGCAGGAACGCCGACAGGGTGTCAGAGCAGTACTTC	CASRNADRVSEQYF
NA	TRBJ2-5	TRBV18	NA	TGTGCCAGCTCACCACCGGGACTTTCTGGGACCCAGTACTTC	CASSPPGLSGTQYF
NA	TRBJ2-5	TRBV5-6	NA	TGTGCCAGCAGCGCCGGGGAGACCCAGTACTTC	CASSAGETQYF
TRBD1	TRBJ2-2	TRBV5-4	NA	TGTGCCAGCAGCTCGAAGGGGGCTGGTGAGGCCGGGGAGCTGTTTTTT	CASSSKGAGEAGELFF
NA	TRBJ1-6	TRBV11-2	once	TGTGCCAGCAGCTTAGTAGGAGGACGGGGTGGTTCCCTCCACTTT	CASSLVGGRGGSLHF
TRBD2	TRBJ2-3	TRBV27	NA	TGTGCCAGCAGTTCATATGGGGACTACTGGGGCACAGATACGCAGTATTTT	CASSSYGDYWGTDTQYF
NA	TRBJ1-5	TRBV5-8	NA	TGTGCCAGCAGCCAGACTTCAGGACAAATACGCAATCAGCCCCAGCATTTT	CASSQTSGQIRNQPQHF
TRBD1	TRBJ2-7	TRBV6-5	NA	TGTGCCAGCAGTCCCATGGGACAGACCCACGAGCAGTACTTC	CASSPMGQTHEQYF
NA	TRBJ2-2	TRBV25-1	NA	TGTGCCAGCAGTGATTCGGGACTCTACACCGGGGAGCTGTTTTTT	CASSDSGLYTGELFF
TRBD2	TRBJ2-3	TRBV7-9	once	TGTGCCAGCAGCTTACTAGCGGAGTATAGCACAGATACGCAGTATTTT	CASSLLAEYSTDTQYF
TRBD2	TRBJ2-1	TRBV27	once	TGTGCCAGCAGTTTATTGCCAACCTCGACTAGCGGGAGGTCAAATGAGCAGTTCTTC	CASSLLPTSTSGRSNEQFF
TRBD2	TRBJ2-1	TRBV11-2	NA	TGTGCCAGCAGCTTAGCGGTTTCCGGCGGGAGAGTCTACAATGAGCAGTTCTTC	CASSLAVSGGRVYNEQFF
NA	TRBJ2-7	TRBV7-9	once	TGTGCCAGCGGGGGGGGACCCGGGACAGGTCGCTACGAGCAGTACTTC	CASGGGPGTGRYEQYF
NA	TRBJ2-2	TRBV5-1	NA	TGCGCCAGCAGCTCGACAGGGAACACCGGGGAGCTGTTTTTT	CASSSTGNTGELFF